These T cell receptor beta chains were read from a single sample in a study of blood T cell repertoires in COVID-19. Sequenced by immunoSEQ multiplex PCR; TCRdb stores in-frame clones only, minus some. The profile shows 150,000 to 200,000 clones, roughly 85% of them singletons. The specimen sequenced was peripheral blood. The receptors derive from a human donor with acute or convalescent COVID-19. The donor label of this sample is uncertain. The CDR3 runs from the conserved cysteine through the conserved F or W. The D gene is left open where the match is weak. For some rows the clone size is stated as once, few or many, or as a class when expanded; others skip it.

v_call: TRBV9; d_call: TRBD2; j_call: TRBJ2-5; clone_size: NA; cdr3_aa: CASSLYSGGGQETQYF; cdr3_nt: TGTGCCAGCAGCCTTTATAGCGGGGGGGGCCAAGAGACCCAGTACTTC
v_call: TRBV4-3; d_call: NA; j_call: TRBJ1-1; clone_size: NA; cdr3_aa: CASSQDRLNTEAFF; cdr3_nt: TGCGCCAGCAGCCAAGACAGGTTGAACACTGAAGCTTTCTTT
v_call: TRBV27; d_call: NA; j_call: TRBJ1-2; clone_size: once; cdr3_aa: CASSLRPGGGYTF; cdr3_nt: TGTGCCAGCAGCCTTAGACCCGGGGGTGGCTACACCTTC
v_call: TRBV24-1; d_call: NA; j_call: TRBJ1-5; clone_size: NA; cdr3_aa: CATSGGGANQPQHF; cdr3_nt: TGTGCCACCAGTGGAGGAGGAGCCAATCAGCCCCAGCATTTT
v_call: TRBV9; d_call: TRBD1; j_call: TRBJ2-2; clone_size: NA; cdr3_aa: CASSVPGQGIAGELFF; cdr3_nt: TGTGCCAGCAGCGTTCCGGGACAGGGGATCGCCGGGGAGCTGTTTTTT
v_call: TRBV14; d_call: TRBD1; j_call: TRBJ2-1; clone_size: NA; cdr3_aa: CASSQARGTGRRYEQFF; cdr3_nt: TGTGCCAGCAGCCAAGCCCGGGGGACAGGGAGGAGATATGAGCAGTTCTTC
v_call: TRBV5-6; d_call: NA; j_call: TRBJ1-1; clone_size: NA; cdr3_aa: CASSLFRGNTEAFF; cdr3_nt: TGTGCCAGCAGCTTATTTAGGGGGAACACTGAAGCTTTCTTT
v_call: TRBV6-5; d_call: TRBD1; j_call: TRBJ1-1; clone_size: NA; cdr3_aa: CASKVRGTNTEAFF; cdr3_nt: TGTGCCAGCAAAGTCAGGGGGACAAACACTGAAGCTTTCTTT
v_call: TRBV7-2; d_call: TRBD1; j_call: TRBJ1-1; clone_size: few; cdr3_aa: CASSPEGQANTEAFF; cdr3_nt: TGTGCCAGCAGCCCGGAAGGACAGGCTAACACTGAAGCTTTCTTT
v_call: TRBV11-2; d_call: NA; j_call: TRBJ2-7; clone_size: NA; cdr3_aa: CASSRGGSYEQYF; cdr3_nt: TGTGCCTCCTCCCGGGGAGGCTCCTACGAGCAGTACTTC
v_call: TRBV3-1/TRBV3-2; d_call: NA; j_call: TRBJ1-2; clone_size: NA; cdr3_aa: CASSQGAGYTF; cdr3_nt: TGTGCCAGCAGCCAAGGCGCCGGCTACACCTTC
v_call: TRBV3-1/TRBV3-2; d_call: NA; j_call: TRBJ2-5; clone_size: once; cdr3_aa: CASRITGNPRETQYF; cdr3_nt: TGTGCCAGCAGGATAACAGGGAATCCCCGGGAGACCCAGTACTTC
v_call: TRBV6-2/TRBV6-3; d_call: TRBD1; j_call: TRBJ1-6; clone_size: few; cdr3_aa: CASSPGTAHNSPLHF; cdr3_nt: TGTGCCAGCAGTCCCGGGACAGCGCATAATTCACCCCTCCACTTT
v_call: TRBV21-1; d_call: NA; j_call: TRBJ1-2; clone_size: NA; cdr3_aa: CASPVRAVSHYGYTF; cdr3_nt: TGTGCCAGCCCAGTCAGGGCCGTATCCCACTATGGCTACACCTTC
v_call: TRBV4-3; d_call: TRBD2; j_call: TRBJ2-1; clone_size: NA; cdr3_aa: CASSQPPGLAAYNEQFF; cdr3_nt: TGCGCCAGCAGCCAACCCCCCGGACTAGCGGCCTACAATGAGCAGTTCTTC
v_call: TRBV3-1/TRBV3-2; d_call: TRBD2; j_call: TRBJ2-7; clone_size: NA; cdr3_aa: CASRLGTSGGTNEQYF; cdr3_nt: TGTGCCAGCAGACTCGGGACTAGCGGGGGCACAAACGAGCAGTACTTC
v_call: TRBV28; d_call: TRBD2; j_call: TRBJ2-3; clone_size: NA; cdr3_aa: CASSPSGGMTDTQYF; cdr3_nt: TGTGCCAGCAGTCCTAGCGGGGGGATGACAGATACGCAGTATTTT
v_call: TRBV19; d_call: TRBD1; j_call: TRBJ2-1; clone_size: once; cdr3_aa: CARRQFRDSSYNEQFF; cdr3_nt: TGTGCCAGACGACAATTCCGGGACAGCTCCTACAATGAGCAGTTCTTC
v_call: TRBV5-1; d_call: NA; j_call: TRBJ1-3; clone_size: NA; cdr3_aa: CASSPRGSSGNTIYF; cdr3_nt: TGCGCCAGCAGCCCTCGAGGGAGCTCTGGAAACACCATATATTTT
v_call: TRBV6-5; d_call: TRBD1; j_call: TRBJ1-1; clone_size: NA; cdr3_aa: CASNTIRTGFTEAFF; cdr3_nt: TGTGCCAGCAATACAATTAGGACAGGCTTCACTGAAGCTTTCTTT
v_call: TRBV7-9; d_call: TRBD1; j_call: TRBJ1-5; clone_size: few; cdr3_aa: CASSLVTGGAYSNQPQHF; cdr3_nt: TGTGCCAGCAGCTTAGTGACAGGGGGCGCTTATAGCAATCAGCCCCAGCATTTT
v_call: TRBV19; d_call: NA; j_call: TRBJ2-6; clone_size: once; cdr3_aa: CASSIDSSGANVLTF; cdr3_nt: TGTGCCAGTAGTATCGACAGCTCTGGGGCCAACGTCCTGACTTTC
v_call: TRBV5-8; d_call: TRBD2; j_call: TRBJ2-2; clone_size: NA; cdr3_aa: CASSSHGGVTGELFF; cdr3_nt: TGTGCCAGCAGCTCCCACGGGGGGGTGACCGGGGAGCTGTTTTTT
v_call: TRBV5-6; d_call: NA; j_call: TRBJ1-1; clone_size: NA; cdr3_aa: CASSLTFGFTGDTEAFF; cdr3_nt: TGTGCCAGCAGCTTAACCTTTGGCTTCACGGGGGACACTGAAGCTTTCTTT
v_call: TRBV6-2/TRBV6-3; d_call: NA; j_call: TRBJ1-1; clone_size: NA; cdr3_aa: CASSPLRSVMNTEAFF; cdr3_nt: TGTGCCAGCAGTCCCCTCAGGTCGGTTATGAACACTGAAGCTTTCTTT
v_call: TRBV6-6; d_call: NA; j_call: TRBJ1-3; clone_size: NA; cdr3_aa: CASTGGGGTIYF; cdr3_nt: TGTGCCAGCACCGGTGGGGGGGGCACCATATATTTT
v_call: TRBV6-5; d_call: TRBD1; j_call: TRBJ1-2; clone_size: few; cdr3_aa: CASRETGRFHGYTF; cdr3_nt: TGTGCCAGCAGAGAGACAGGGCGGTTCCATGGCTACACCTTC
v_call: TRBV4-3; d_call: TRBD1; j_call: TRBJ1-5; clone_size: NA; cdr3_aa: CASSHGTALNQPQHF; cdr3_nt: TGCGCCAGCAGCCACGGGACAGCCCTCAATCAGCCCCAGCATTTT
v_call: TRBV28; d_call: NA; j_call: TRBJ2-1; clone_size: few; cdr3_aa: CASSPGTYNEQFF; cdr3_nt: TGTGCCAGCAGTCCTGGGACTTACAATGAGCAGTTCTTC
v_call: TRBV19; d_call: TRBD1; j_call: TRBJ1-5; clone_size: few; cdr3_aa: CASRAGGQPQHF; cdr3_nt: TGTGCCAGTAGGGCAGGGGGGCAGCCCCAGCATTTT
v_call: TRBV5-1; d_call: TRBD1; j_call: TRBJ1-3; clone_size: NA; cdr3_aa: CASSLGQTGGSGNTIYF; cdr3_nt: TGCGCCAGCAGCTTGGGGCAAACAGGGGGCTCTGGAAACACCATATATTTT
v_call: TRBV6-5; d_call: NA; j_call: TRBJ1-4; clone_size: NA; cdr3_aa: CASSYSGVRSYEKLFF; cdr3_nt: TGTGCCAGCAGTTACTCAGGGGTCAGGAGCTATGAAAAACTGTTTTTT
v_call: TRBV6-5; d_call: NA; j_call: TRBJ2-2; clone_size: NA; cdr3_aa: CASSYSVNTGELFF; cdr3_nt: TGTGCCAGCAGTTATAGCGTGAACACCGGGGAGCTGTTTTTT
v_call: TRBV5-8; d_call: NA; j_call: TRBJ2-5; clone_size: NA; cdr3_aa: CASSLWTTGTPQETQYF; cdr3_nt: TGTGCCAGCAGCTTGTGGACCACAGGGACCCCTCAAGAGACCCAGTACTTC
v_call: TRBV3-1/TRBV3-2; d_call: NA; j_call: TRBJ2-1; clone_size: NA; cdr3_aa: CASSQVVSSYNEQFF; cdr3_nt: TGTGCCAGCAGCCAAGTGGTAAGCTCATATAATGAGCAGTTCTTC
v_call: TRBV6-1; d_call: TRBD1; j_call: TRBJ1-2; clone_size: NA; cdr3_aa: CASSDTQGAGGYTF; cdr3_nt: TGTGCCAGCAGTGATACCCAGGGGGCGGGAGGCTACACCTTC
v_call: TRBV5-4; d_call: TRBD1; j_call: TRBJ1-1; clone_size: NA; cdr3_aa: CASSLGTDRGLGTEAFF; cdr3_nt: TGTGCCAGCAGCTTGGGGACTGACAGGGGCCTCGGCACTGAAGCTTTCTTT
v_call: TRBV7-8; d_call: NA; j_call: TRBJ2-7; clone_size: few; cdr3_aa: CASSNEAYEQYF; cdr3_nt: TGTGCCAGCAGCAATGAGGCCTACGAGCAGTACTTC
v_call: TRBV7-3; d_call: TRBD2; j_call: TRBJ2-1; clone_size: NA; cdr3_aa: CASSSGTSGGGYNEQFF; cdr3_nt: TGTGCCAGCAGCTCCGGGACTAGCGGGGGTGGCTACAATGAGCAGTTCTTC
v_call: TRBV15; d_call: NA; j_call: TRBJ2-5; clone_size: once; cdr3_aa: CATSRERRETQYF; cdr3_nt: TGTGCCACCAGCAGAGAGCGCAGGGAGACCCAGTACTTC
v_call: TRBV5-8; d_call: TRBD1; j_call: TRBJ2-2; clone_size: once; cdr3_aa: CASGGESRRTGDHTGELFF; cdr3_nt: TGTGCCAGCGGGGGAGAGTCGAGGAGGACAGGGGATCACACCGGGGAGCTGTTTTTT
v_call: TRBV4-3; d_call: NA; j_call: TRBJ1-5; clone_size: NA; cdr3_aa: CASSPQSSNQPQHF; cdr3_nt: TGCGCCAGCAGCCCACAGAGTAGCAATCAGCCCCAGCATTTT
v_call: TRBV3-1/TRBV3-2; d_call: NA; j_call: TRBJ1-1; clone_size: few; cdr3_aa: CASSRGLAEAFF; cdr3_nt: TGTGCCAGCAGCCGAGGACTCGCTGAAGCTTTCTTT
v_call: TRBV18; d_call: NA; j_call: TRBJ1-4; clone_size: NA; cdr3_aa: CASSPSRNEKLFF; cdr3_nt: TGTGCCAGCTCACCCTCGCGTAATGAAAAACTGTTTTTT
v_call: TRBV10-1; d_call: NA; j_call: TRBJ1-6; clone_size: NA; cdr3_aa: CASSGIGESYNSPLHF; cdr3_nt: TGCGCCAGCAGTGGAATCGGGGAGTCTTATAATTCACCCCTCCACTTT
v_call: TRBV7-8; d_call: NA; j_call: TRBJ1-2; clone_size: few; cdr3_aa: CASSLVRGAGGYTF; cdr3_nt: TGTGCCAGCAGCTTAGTCCGAGGGGCGGGAGGCTACACCTTC
v_call: TRBV27; d_call: NA; j_call: TRBJ2-7; clone_size: NA; cdr3_aa: CASSLWSGYEQYF; cdr3_nt: TGTGCCAGCAGTTTATGGTCGGGCTACGAGCAGTACTTC
v_call: TRBV19; d_call: TRBD1; j_call: TRBJ1-6; clone_size: NA; cdr3_aa: CASSRQGRGSPLHF; cdr3_nt: TGTGCCAGCTCTCGACAGGGTCGGGGATCACCCCTCCACTTT
v_call: TRBV27; d_call: NA; j_call: TRBJ2-5; clone_size: NA; cdr3_aa: CASRKQGETQYF; cdr3_nt: TGTGCCAGCAGGAAGCAGGGGGAGACCCAGTACTTC
v_call: TRBV30; d_call: TRBD1; j_call: TRBJ2-7; clone_size: NA; cdr3_aa: CAWSRQGREQYF; cdr3_nt: TGTGCCTGGAGCCGACAGGGGCGGGAGCAGTACTTC
v_call: TRBV15; d_call: NA; j_call: TRBJ1-5; clone_size: NA; cdr3_aa: CATSSDSRQTSNQPQHF; cdr3_nt: TGTGCCACCAGCAGTGATTCAAGACAGACTAGCAATCAGCCCCAGCATTTT
v_call: TRBV7-2; d_call: NA; j_call: TRBJ2-7; clone_size: NA; cdr3_aa: CASSFGVEQYF; cdr3_nt: TGTGCCAGCAGCTTTGGAGTCGAGCAGTACTTC
v_call: TRBV28; d_call: TRBD1; j_call: TRBJ2-7; clone_size: NA; cdr3_aa: CASSYLTGTGHGDEQYF; cdr3_nt: TGTGCCAGCAGTTACCTCACCGGGACAGGGCATGGGGACGAGCAGTACTTC
v_call: TRBV11-3; d_call: NA; j_call: TRBJ1-1; clone_size: NA; cdr3_aa: CASSPRSGNTEAFF; cdr3_nt: TGTGCCAGCAGCCCAAGGAGTGGGAACACTGAAGCTTTCTTT
v_call: TRBV30; d_call: NA; j_call: TRBJ1-6; clone_size: once; cdr3_aa: CAWSSRGGSPLHF; cdr3_nt: TGTGCCTGGAGTTCCAGAGGGGGTTCACCCCTCCACTTT